Below, one T cell receptor (beta chain) is given with its context. Profiling relied on immunoSEQ multiplex PCR, and the TCRdb table lists in-frame clones only, not all of them. The sample has 14,000 or so clones; 70% to 85% are singletons. The data stem from a study of PD-1 blockade in mismatch repair-deficient tumors. The V segment lost 10 bases and the J segment 2 bases; nucleotides outside the gene matches: 2. Germline V lookup: CDR1 SNHLY, CDR2 FYNNEI. The CDR3 runs 12 residues. The V call is TRBV2, the J call TRBJ2-7; 10 positions match TRBD1. This specimen was PBMCs, taken approximately 14 weeks after starting pembrolizumab. The receptor was derived from an adult with mismatch repair-deficient cancer. CDR3 loop: CATGQGAYEQYF. The CDR3 nucleotides are TGTGCCACTGGACAGGGGGCCTACGAGCAGTACTTC. The complete variable domain, with remaining parts taken from reference TRBV2 and TRBJ2-7, reads EPEVTQTPSHQVTQMGQEVILRCVPISNHLYFYWYRQILGQKVEFLVSFYNNEISEKSEIFDDQFSVERPDGSNFTLKIRSTKLEDSAMYFCATGQGAYEQYFGPGTRLTVT.